The 14 T cell receptor beta chains below come from one sample, sequenced in a study of CD8+ T cells in alopecia areata (dated by TCRdb to 2017 to 2018). Sample time point, as interpreted from the label and publication: 4 weeks on oral tofacitinib. The label giving this sample's treatment or condition can be read as: oral pan-JAK inhibitor, 5-10 mg twice daily. The library was built by means of the immunoSEQ multiplex PCR assay. For TCR sequencing, RNA was extracted from every sample and reverse transcribed into cDNA to serve as template. Held by TCRdb, this immuneACCESS table contains in-frame sequences only and omits some clones. Under half of the omission traces to an unresolved V gene where checked; the cause of the rest is unknown. The sample contains under 150,000 clones, roughly 55% of them found a single time. The ten most abundant clones make up 4.5% to 6% of the sample. The sample consisted of CD4+ T cells sorted from blood, taken at week 4, from a patient treated with tofacitinib. These receptors were taken from a human donor with alopecia areata.

This clone was detected only once. The chain carries TRBV25-1 and TRBJ2-5, with a possible D match to TRBD2 (6 bases). The CDR3 is 13 residues long. The V and J ends lost 1 base and 5 bases respectively, with 8 bases between them. Germline loops: CDR1 MGHDK, CDR2 SYGVNS. The CDR3 sequence is CASSEFGGETQYF. In nucleotides, the CDR3 is TGTGCCAGCAGTGAATTTGGAGGGGAGACCCAGTACTTC.

This clone turned up a few times. The V gene is TRBV30, the J gene TRBJ2-1, with unresolved D. The CDR3 extends over 11 amino acids. Germline loops: CDR1 GTSNPN, CDR2 SVGIG (reference sequence). The V end lost 2 bases, the J end lost 3 bases, and 2 bases lay between the germline ends. CDR3 amino acids: CAWSFYNEQFF. CDR3 DNA sequence: TGTGCCTGGAGTTTCTACAATGAGCAGTTCTTC. The full variable domain, completed using reference TRBV30 and TRBJ2-1, is SQTIHQWPATLVQPVGSPLSLECTVEGTSNPNLYWYRQAAGRGLQLLFYSVGIGQISSEVPQNLSASRPQDRQFILSSKKLLLSDSGFYLCAWSFYNEQFFGPGTRLTVL.

The table lists this clone with a count of one. The chain employs TRBV9 and TRBJ2-7; D is undetermined. The CDR3 consists of 13 residues. The germline V gene encodes CDR1 SGDLS and CDR2 YYNGEE. V was pared by 0 bases and J by 3 bases, with 7 bases between. For the CDR3, the DNA is TGTGCCAGCAGCGTAGGGCCGGACTACGAGCAGTACTTC. Translation: CASSVGPDYEQYF.

This clone occurred a few times. This chain uses TRBV5-4 with TRBJ2-3; 10 bases fit TRBD1. The V gene end was trimmed by 5 bases and the J gene end by 2 bases; junction bases not matched to a gene: 5. CDR1 is SGHNT, CDR2 YYREEE, per germline (reference sequence). CDR3 length equals 15 residues. The CDR3 here is CASRLTGGPTDTQYF. In nucleotides, the CDR3 is TGTGCCAGCAGGCTGACAGGGGGCCCCACAGATACGCAGTATTTT.

The chain employs TRBV5-4 and TRBJ2-5, with 10 bases identical to TRBD2. This CDR3 spans 15 amino acids. Per germline, CDR1 SGHNT and CDR2 YYREEE (reference sequence). With V trimmed by 3 bases and J by 2 bases, 4 bases remained unmatched. This CDR3 reads CASSYGLAEQETQYF. For the CDR3, the DNA is TGTGCCAGCAGCTACGGACTAGCGGAACAAGAGACCCAGTACTTC.

The V call is TRBV5-1, the J call TRBJ2-2; 11 bases are shared with TRBD2. CDR3 length: 17 residues. Germline-derived CDR1 and CDR2 are SGHRS and YFSETQ. The ends lost 4 bases at V and 4 bases at J; junction bases unmatched: 9. The CDR3 loop reads CASSVGTSGKITGELFF. The CDR3 DNA is TGCGCCAGCAGCGTAGGGACTAGCGGAAAGATCACCGGGGAGCTGTTTTTT. Using reference TRBV5-1 and TRBJ2-2 for the parts outside the CDR3, the full variable domain is KAGVTQTPRYLIKTRGQQVTLSCSPISGHRSVSWYQQTPGQGLQFLFEYFSETQRNKGNFPGRFSGRQFSNSRSEMNVSTLELGDSALYLCASSVGTSGKITGELFFGEGSRLTVL.

The chain couples TRBV18 to TRBJ1-5; TRBD1 might be the D (5 bases). The CDR3 runs 15 residues. The ends were cut back, 3 bases at V and 6 bases at J, with 15 bases in the middle. The germline gives CDR1 KGHSH, CDR2 LQKENI. This CDR3 is CASSPLRGGSQPQHF. In DNA, the CDR3 is TGTGCCAGCTCACCTTTAAGGGGAGGTAGTCAGCCCCAGCATTTT.

The V gene is TRBV6-6, the J gene TRBJ2-5; D is unclear. The V and J ends lost 5 bases and 0 bases respectively, with 7 bases between them. CDR1 and CDR2 from the germline V gene are MNHNY and SVGAGI (reference sequence). The CDR3 is 13 residues long. The CDR3, as DNA: TGTGCCAGCAGTACACGGGACCAAGAGACCCAGTACTTC. As protein: CASSTRDQETQYF.

This rearrangement joins TRBV28 to TRBJ2-5, with a possible D match to TRBD2 (6 bases). CDR3 length: 16 amino acids. CDR1 MDHEN and CDR2 SYDVKM come from the germline V gene. V lost 2 bases and J lost 2, with 15 bases in between. CDR3 loop: CASSLGRGARQETQYF. CDR3 DNA: TGTGCCAGCAGTTTAGGACGCGGGGCACGGCAAGAGACCCAGTACTTC.

V gene TRBV10-3 combines with J gene TRBJ2-1, with 10 nucleotides matching TRBD2. The CDR3 spans 18 residues. After removal of 1 base from V and 12 bases from J, the junction contained 18 bases not matched to a gene. Germline CDR1 and CDR2: ENHRY and SYGVKD. Here the CDR3 DNA reads TGTGCCATCAGTGAGTTGGGAAAGGGAAGTCTAGCGGGAGTCAGGCAGTTCTTC. Protein: CAISELGKGSLAGVRQFF.

The chain recombines TRBV2 with TRBJ2-1, with D unclear. Looked up from germline, CDR1 is SNHLY and CDR2 is FYNNEI. V was pared by 4 bases and J by 6 bases, with 16 bases between. CDR3 length equals 15 residues. CDR3 sequence: CASSVQQSVSNEQFF. The CDR3 DNA follows: TGTGCCAGCAGTGTACAACAGTCGGTGAGCAATGAGCAGTTCTTC.

J is TRBJ1-5 and V is TRBV29-1, with D tentatively TRBD1 (5 bases). The CDR3 sequence is 17 residues long. Germline values: CDR1 SQVTM, CDR2 ANQGSEA. V was clipped by 6 bases and J by 7 bases, with 28 bases between them. The CDR3 coding sequence is TGCAGCGTGCCCACTAAGGGACCCTCCTCCGGTCTGCAGCCCCAGCATTTT. Translation: CSVPTKGPSSGLQPQHF.

The chain combines TRBV11-1 with TRBJ2-7; D possibly corresponds to TRBD1 (5 bases). Germline-derived CDR1 and CDR2 are SGHAT and FQDESV (reference sequence). The V and J ends lost 5 bases and 5 bases respectively, with 13 bases between them. The CDR3 totals 13 residues. In DNA, the CDR3 is TGTGCCAGCAGCCCAGGAAAGGGGCACGAGCAGTACTTC. This gives the protein CASSPGKGHEQYF.

This clone has only one observation. The chain links TRBV11-1 to TRBJ2-7; D may correspond to TRBD1 or TRBD2 (5 bases each). This CDR3 is 14 amino acids long. The V gene lost 5 bases and the J gene lost 1 base, with 12 bases spanning the gap. Germline V gene data show CDR1 as SGHAT and CDR2 as FQDESV (reference sequence). The CDR3 DNA follows: TGTGCCAGCAGCCACCCGGGGCTATCCTACGAGCAGTACTTC. Protein sequence: CASSHPGLSYEQYF.